The clone carrying this TCR beta chain occurred many times. These data are taken from a study of metastatic and nonmetastatic thyroid tumors. The entire patient cohort was treatment-naive prior to thyroid surgery. Trimming cost V 5 bases and J 2 bases, with 16 bases left between them. The CDR3 contains 15 residues. Germline CDR1 SGDLS, CDR2 YYNGEE. TCRdb re-processed the PCR reads through MiXCR. The sample has approximately 90,000 clones; 8.6% are singletons. The sequence was obtained from a female donor with papillary thyroid cancer or a benign thyroid nodule (not recorded which). Some clones in this sample may be carry-over from other donors' samples. V is TRBV9 and J is TRBJ2-5; maybe TRBD2 (5 bases). The sample comprised blood. Here the CDR3 reads CASSSRGVGQETQYF. As DNA, the CDR3 is TGTGCCAGCAGTAGCCGGGGAGTTGGGCAAGAGACCCAGTACTTC.